This entry describes one T cell receptor beta chain. CDR1 is MNHNY, CDR2 SVGAGI, per germline (reference sequence). The V gene lost 5 bases and the J gene lost 2 bases, with 10 bases spanning the gap. This CDR3 contains 15 residues. This sample was taken from a study of cytomegalovirus exposure and HLA in healthy donors. The PCR had 60 Vbeta and 13 Jbeta primers. Sequencing was performed with immunoSEQ multiplex PCR; in TCRdb, only in-frame clones are kept and a portion is missing. Of around 130,000 clones listed, about 79% are singletons. The sample was PBMCs. V gene TRBV6-6 combines with J gene TRBJ2-6, with D possibly matching TRBD2 (6 bases). The clonotype was recovered from a man between 45 and 60 years old in good health and CMV-seronegative. The CDR3 region has the DNA TGTGCCAGCAGTCTGGGCGGGGCTGGGGCCAACGTCCTGACTTTC. Translation: CASSLGGAGANVLTF.